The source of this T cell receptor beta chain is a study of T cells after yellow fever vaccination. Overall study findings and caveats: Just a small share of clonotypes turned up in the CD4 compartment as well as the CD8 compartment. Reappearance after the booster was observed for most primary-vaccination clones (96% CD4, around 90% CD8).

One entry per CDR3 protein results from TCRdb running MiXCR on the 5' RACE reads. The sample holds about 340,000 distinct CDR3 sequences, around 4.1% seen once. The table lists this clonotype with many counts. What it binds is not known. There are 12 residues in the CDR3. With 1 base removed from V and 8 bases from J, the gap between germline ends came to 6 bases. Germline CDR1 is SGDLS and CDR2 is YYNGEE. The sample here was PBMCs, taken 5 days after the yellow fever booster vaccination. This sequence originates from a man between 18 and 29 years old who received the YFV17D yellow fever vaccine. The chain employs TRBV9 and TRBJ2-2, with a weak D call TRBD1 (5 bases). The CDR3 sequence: CASSVNRGELFF. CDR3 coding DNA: TGTGCCAGCAGCGTAAACAGGGGGGAGCTGTTTTTT. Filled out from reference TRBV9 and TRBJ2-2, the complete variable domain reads DSGVTQTPKHLITATGQRVTLRCSPRSGDLSVYWYQQSLDQGLQFLIQYYNGEERAKGNILERFSAQQFPDLHSELNLSSLELGDSALYFCASSVNRGELFFGEGSRLTVL.